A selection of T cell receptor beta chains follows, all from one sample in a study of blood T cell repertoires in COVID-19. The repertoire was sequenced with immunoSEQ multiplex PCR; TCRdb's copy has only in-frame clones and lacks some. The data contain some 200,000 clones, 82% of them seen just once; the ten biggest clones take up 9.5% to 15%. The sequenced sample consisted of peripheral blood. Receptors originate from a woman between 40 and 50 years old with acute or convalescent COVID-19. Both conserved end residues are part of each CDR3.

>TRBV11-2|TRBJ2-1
CASSHGTSSYNEQFF
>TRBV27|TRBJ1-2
CASRAPGQGNYGYTF
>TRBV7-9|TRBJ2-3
CASSLGTSGRWHTQYF
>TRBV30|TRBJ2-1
CAWSYDYKSEQFF
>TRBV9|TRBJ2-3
CASSVDLAGGSDTQYF
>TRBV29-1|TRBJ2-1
CSVEGMRQRYNEQFF
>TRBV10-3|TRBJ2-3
CAISRDRGGDTQYF
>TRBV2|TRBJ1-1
CASQTSGNTEAFF
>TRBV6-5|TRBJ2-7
CALKAGVPYEQYF
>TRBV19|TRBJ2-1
CASSIYQYNEQFF
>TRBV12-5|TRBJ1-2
CASGFTTGPSNYGYTF
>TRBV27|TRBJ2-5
CASSPPGLAGGTQYF
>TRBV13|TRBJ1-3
CASSLDYWTGVQPLNATGNTIYF
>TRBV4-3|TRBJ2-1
CASSQGLLGRHLYNEQFF
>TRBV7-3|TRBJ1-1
CASSWAPNTEAFF
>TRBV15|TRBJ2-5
CATSRALSGLQETQYF
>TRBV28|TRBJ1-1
CASSPPDYTNTEAFF
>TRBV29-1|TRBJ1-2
CSVAGGAPTPYGYTF
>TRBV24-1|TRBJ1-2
CATSPQGLGGYTF
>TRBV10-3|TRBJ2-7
CAISTDSSYEQYF
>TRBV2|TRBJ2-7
CASSRTGTSYEQYF
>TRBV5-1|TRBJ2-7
CASRKTGDYEQYF
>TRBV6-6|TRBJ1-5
CASSWTGSGNQPQHF
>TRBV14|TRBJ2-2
CASNKGGHDLTGELFF
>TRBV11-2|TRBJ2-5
CASSSGLGRETQYF
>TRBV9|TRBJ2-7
CASSTRSSSYEQYF
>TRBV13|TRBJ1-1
CASSLYRGMNTEAFF
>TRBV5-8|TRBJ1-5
CASSWGQGLSNQPQHF
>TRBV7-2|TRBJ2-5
CASSDRQTGPGTQYF
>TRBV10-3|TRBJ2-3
CAISDLDSSLHSTDTQYF
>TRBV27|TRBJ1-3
CASSDRQEGNTIYF
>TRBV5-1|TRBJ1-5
CASSATGQPNQPQHF
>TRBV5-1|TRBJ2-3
CASRRASSTDTQYF
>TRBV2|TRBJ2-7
CASREDSGRIYEQYF
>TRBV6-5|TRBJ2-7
CASSNVGTGGYEQYF
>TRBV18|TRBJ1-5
CASSPPGQGQNQPQHF
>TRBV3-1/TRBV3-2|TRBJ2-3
CASSQGWTGGTDTQYF
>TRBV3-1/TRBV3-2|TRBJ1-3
CASSHRSQGGNTIYF
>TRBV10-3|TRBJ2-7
CAISELAGGRRYEQYF
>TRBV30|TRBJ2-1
CAWSVNSGSEQFF
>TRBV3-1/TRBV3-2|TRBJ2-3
CASSQLHRRDRTFNTQYF
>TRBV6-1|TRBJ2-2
CASSGRTVGSTGELFF
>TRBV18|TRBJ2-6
CASSPGQGVYTGANVLTF
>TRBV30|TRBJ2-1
CAWSETSDYNEQFF